This T cell receptor beta chain comes out of a study of T cell repertoires in aging, cancer and after chemotherapy. Study background: Donor ages fell into six groups from 30 or younger up to 70 or older. Repeat sampling of healthy donors over several months to years showed clear clonal overlap. Overall study findings and caveats: Rebound thymic output was suggested by rising median generation probability during chemotherapy in each cancer cohort.

The V end lost 0 bases, the J end lost 8 bases, and 16 bases lay between the germline ends. The CDR3 is 15 amino acids. Germline values: CDR1 SGHAT, CDR2 FQNNGV. Multiplex touch-down PCR with TRB-A/B primers amplified rearranged V-D-J TRB sequences. TCRdb redid the calling of the multiplex PCR reads with MiXCR, one entry per CDR3 protein. The sample shows around 6,400 distinct CDR3 sequences, 25% to 30% of them seen only once. Amplification of TCR beta used genomic DNA extracted from peripheral blood. This clonotype was picked up one time. What it binds is not known. This chain joins TRBV11-2 and TRBJ1-2; unclear D gene. The sequence came from a human donor in good health. The sequencing sample was made of blood. The DNA of the CDR3 is TGTGCCAGCAGCTTAGAACCCTCGGGTACGGAAGGCTACACCTTC. Encoded protein: CASSLEPSGTEGYTF.